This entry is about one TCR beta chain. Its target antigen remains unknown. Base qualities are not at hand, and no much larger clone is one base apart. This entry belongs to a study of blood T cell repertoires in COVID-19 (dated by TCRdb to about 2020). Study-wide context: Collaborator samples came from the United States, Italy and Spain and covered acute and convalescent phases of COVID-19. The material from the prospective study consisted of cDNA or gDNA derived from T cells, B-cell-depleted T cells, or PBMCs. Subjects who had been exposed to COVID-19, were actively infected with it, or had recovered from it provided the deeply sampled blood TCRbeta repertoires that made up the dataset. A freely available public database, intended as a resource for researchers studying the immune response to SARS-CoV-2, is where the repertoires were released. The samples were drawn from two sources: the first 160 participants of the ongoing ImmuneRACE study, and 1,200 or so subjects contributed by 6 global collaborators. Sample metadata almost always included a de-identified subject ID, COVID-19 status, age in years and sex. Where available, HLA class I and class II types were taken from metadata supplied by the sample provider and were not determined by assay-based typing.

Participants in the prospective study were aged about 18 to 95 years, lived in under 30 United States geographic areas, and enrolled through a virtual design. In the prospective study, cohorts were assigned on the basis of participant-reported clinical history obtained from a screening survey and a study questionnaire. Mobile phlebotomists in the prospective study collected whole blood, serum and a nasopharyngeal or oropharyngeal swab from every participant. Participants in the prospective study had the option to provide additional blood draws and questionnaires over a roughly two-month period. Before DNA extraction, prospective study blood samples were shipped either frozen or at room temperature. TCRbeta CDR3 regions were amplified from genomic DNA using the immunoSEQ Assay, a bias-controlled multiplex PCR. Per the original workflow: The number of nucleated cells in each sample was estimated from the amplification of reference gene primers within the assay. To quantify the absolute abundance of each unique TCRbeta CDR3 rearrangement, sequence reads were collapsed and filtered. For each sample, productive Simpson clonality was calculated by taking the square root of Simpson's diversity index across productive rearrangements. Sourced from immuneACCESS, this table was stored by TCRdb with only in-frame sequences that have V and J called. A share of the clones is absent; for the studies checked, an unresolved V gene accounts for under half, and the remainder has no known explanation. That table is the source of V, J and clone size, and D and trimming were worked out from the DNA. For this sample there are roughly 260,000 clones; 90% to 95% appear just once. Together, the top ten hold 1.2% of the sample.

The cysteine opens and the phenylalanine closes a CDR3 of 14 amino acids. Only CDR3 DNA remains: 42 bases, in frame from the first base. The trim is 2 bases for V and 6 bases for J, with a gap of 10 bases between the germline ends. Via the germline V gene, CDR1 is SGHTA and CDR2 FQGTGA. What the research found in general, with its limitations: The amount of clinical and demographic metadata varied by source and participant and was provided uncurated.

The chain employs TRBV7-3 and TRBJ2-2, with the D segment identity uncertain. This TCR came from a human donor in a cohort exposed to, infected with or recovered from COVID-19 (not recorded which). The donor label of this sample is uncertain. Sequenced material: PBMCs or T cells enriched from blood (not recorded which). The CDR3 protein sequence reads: CASSLAPGAGELFF. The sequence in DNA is TGTGCCAGCAGCTTAGCACCCGGAGCCGGGGAGCTGTTTTTT.